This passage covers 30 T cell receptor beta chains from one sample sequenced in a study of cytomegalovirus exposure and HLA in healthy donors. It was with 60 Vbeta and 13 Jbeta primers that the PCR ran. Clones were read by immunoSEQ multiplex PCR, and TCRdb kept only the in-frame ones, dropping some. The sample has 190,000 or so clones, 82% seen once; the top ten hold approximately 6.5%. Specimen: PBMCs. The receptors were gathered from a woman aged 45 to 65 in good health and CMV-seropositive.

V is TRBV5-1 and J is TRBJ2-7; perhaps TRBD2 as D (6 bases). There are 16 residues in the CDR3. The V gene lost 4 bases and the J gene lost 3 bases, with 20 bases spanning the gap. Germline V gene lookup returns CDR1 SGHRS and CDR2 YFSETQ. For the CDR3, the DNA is TGCGCCAGCAGCAAAAAATCCGGGACTCCCCTCTACGAGCAGTACTTC. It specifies CASSKKSGTPLYEQYF.

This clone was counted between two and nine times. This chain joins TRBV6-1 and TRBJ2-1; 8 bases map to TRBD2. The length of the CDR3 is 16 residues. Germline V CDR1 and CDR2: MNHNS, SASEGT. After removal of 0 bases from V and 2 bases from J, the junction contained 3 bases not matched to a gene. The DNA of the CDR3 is TGTGCCAGCAGTGAAGCGCTAGCGGGCCCCTACAATGAGCAGTTCTTC. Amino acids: CASSEALAGPYNEQFF.

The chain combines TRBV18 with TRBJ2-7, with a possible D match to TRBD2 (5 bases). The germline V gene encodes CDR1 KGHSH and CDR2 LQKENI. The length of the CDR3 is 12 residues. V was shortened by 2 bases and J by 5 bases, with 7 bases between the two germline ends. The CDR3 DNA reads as TGTGCCAGCTCACCAAACGGGGACGAGCAGTACTTC. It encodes CASSPNGDEQYF.

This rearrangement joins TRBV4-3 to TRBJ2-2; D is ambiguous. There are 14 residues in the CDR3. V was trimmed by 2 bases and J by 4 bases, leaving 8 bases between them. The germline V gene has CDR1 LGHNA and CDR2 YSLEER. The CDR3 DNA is TGCGCCAGCAGCCAACAGGAAACCACCGGGGAGCTGTTTTTT. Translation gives CASSQQETTGELFF.

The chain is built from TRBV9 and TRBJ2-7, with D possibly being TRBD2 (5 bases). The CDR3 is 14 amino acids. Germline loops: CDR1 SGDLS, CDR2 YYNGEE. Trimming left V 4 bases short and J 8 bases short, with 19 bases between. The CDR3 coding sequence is TGTGCCAGCAGCAGCGGACTGGGCCGTACACAGCAGTACTTC. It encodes CASSSGLGRTQQYF.

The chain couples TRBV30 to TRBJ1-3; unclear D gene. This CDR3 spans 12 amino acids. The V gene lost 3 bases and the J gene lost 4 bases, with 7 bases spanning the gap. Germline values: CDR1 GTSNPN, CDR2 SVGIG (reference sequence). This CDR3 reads CAWSGMGNTIYF. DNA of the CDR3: TGTGCCTGGAGCGGGATGGGAAACACCATATATTTT.

CDR3 sequence: CASSLGGQGFGEQYF. Written as DNA, the CDR3 is TGTGCCAGCAGCTTGGGGGGACAGGGATTTGGCGAGCAGTACTTC. This chain uses TRBV7-8 with TRBJ2-7; TRBD1 matches 9 bases. The CDR3 loop spans 15 amino acids. Unmatched junction bases numbered 9, after V lost 3 bases and J lost 6 bases. Germline CDR1 SGHVS, CDR2 FQNEAQ. The complete variable domain, with remaining parts taken from reference TRBV7-8 and TRBJ2-7, reads GAGVSQSPRYKVAKRGQDVALRCDPISGHVSLFWYQQALGQGPEFLTYFQNEAQLDKSGLPSDRFFAERPEGSVSTLKIQRTQQEDSAVYLCASSLGGQGFGEQYFGPGTRLTVT.

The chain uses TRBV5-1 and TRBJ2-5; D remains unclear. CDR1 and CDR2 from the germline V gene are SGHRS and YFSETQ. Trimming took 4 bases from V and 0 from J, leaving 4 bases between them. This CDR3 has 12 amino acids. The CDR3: CASSADQETQYF. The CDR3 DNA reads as TGCGCCAGCAGCGCGGACCAAGAGACCCAGTACTTC.

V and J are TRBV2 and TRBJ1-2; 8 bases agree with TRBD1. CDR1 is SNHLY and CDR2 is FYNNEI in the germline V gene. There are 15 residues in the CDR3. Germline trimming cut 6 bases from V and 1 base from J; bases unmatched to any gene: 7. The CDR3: CASRSTGEFNYGYTF. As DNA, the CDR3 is TGTGCCAGCAGGTCGACAGGGGAGTTTAACTATGGCTACACCTTC. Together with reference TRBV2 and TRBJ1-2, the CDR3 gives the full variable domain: EPEVTQTPSHQVTQMGQEVILRCVPISNHLYFYWYRQILGQKVEFLVSFYNNEISEKSEIFDDQFSVERPDGSNFTLKIRSTKLEDSAMYFCASRSTGEFNYGYTFGSGTRLTVV.

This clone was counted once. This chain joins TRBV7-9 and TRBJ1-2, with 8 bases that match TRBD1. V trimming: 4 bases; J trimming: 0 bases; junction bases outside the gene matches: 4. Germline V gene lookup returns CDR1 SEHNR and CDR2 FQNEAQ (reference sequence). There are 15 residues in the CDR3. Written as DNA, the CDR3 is TGTGCCAGCAGCTCTACAGGGGGGACTAACTATGGCTACACCTTC. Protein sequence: CASSSTGGTNYGYTF.

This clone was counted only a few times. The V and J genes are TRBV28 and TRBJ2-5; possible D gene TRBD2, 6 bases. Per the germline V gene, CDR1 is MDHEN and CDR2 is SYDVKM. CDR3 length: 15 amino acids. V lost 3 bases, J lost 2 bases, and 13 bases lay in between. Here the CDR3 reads CASSFGLGTQETQYF. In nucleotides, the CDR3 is TGTGCCAGCAGTTTCGGGTTAGGGACTCAAGAGACCCAGTACTTC.

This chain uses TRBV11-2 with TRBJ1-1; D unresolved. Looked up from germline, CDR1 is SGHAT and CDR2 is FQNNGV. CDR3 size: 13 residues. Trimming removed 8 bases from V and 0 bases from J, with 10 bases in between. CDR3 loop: CASQASMNTEAFF. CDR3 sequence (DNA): TGTGCCAGCCAGGCTAGCATGAACACTGAAGCTTTCTTT.

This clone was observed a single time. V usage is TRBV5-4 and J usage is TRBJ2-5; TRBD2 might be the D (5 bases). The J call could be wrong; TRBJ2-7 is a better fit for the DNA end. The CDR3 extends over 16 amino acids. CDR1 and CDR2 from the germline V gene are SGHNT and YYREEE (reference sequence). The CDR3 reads CASSLVLVGARYEQYF. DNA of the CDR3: TGTGCCAGCAGCTTGGTCCTCGTGGGAGCGAGGTACGAGCAGTACTTC.

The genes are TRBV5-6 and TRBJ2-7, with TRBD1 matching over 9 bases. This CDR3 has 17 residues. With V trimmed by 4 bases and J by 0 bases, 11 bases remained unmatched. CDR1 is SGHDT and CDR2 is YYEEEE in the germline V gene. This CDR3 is CASSPRRGTGSSYEQYF. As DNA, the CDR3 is TGTGCCAGCAGCCCGAGACGGGGGACAGGGAGCTCCTACGAGCAGTACTTC.

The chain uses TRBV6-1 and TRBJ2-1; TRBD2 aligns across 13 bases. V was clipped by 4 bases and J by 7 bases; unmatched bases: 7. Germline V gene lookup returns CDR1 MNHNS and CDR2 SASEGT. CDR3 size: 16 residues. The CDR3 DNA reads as TGTGCCAGCAGTGCCCGGACTAGCGGGAGTAGGAATGAGCAGTTCTTC. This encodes CASSARTSGSRNEQFF.

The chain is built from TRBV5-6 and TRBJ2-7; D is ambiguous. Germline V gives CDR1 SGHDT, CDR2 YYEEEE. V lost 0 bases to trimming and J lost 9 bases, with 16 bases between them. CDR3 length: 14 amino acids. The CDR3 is CASSLGHPPQGQYF. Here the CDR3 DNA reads TGTGCCAGCAGCTTGGGACACCCACCCCAAGGGCAGTACTTC. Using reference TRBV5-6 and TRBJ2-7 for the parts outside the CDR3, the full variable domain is DAGVTQSPTHLIKTRGQQVTLRCSPKSGHDTVSWYQQALGQGPQFIFQYYEEEERQRGNFPDRFSGHQFPNYSSELNVNALLLGDSALYLCASSLGHPPQGQYFGPGTRLTVT.

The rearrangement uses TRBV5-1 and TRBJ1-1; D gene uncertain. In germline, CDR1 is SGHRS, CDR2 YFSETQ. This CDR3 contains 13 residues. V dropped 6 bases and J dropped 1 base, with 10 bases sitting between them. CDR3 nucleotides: TGCGCCAGCACATTTGGCTCGAACACTGAAGCTTTCTTT. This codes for CASTFGSNTEAFF.

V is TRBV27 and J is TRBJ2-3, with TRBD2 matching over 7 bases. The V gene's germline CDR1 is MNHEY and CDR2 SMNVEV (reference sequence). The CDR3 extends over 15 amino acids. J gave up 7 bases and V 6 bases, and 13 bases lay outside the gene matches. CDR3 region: CASSSPSQRGYTQYF. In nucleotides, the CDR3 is TGTGCCAGCAGCTCCCCTTCCCAGCGGGGTTATACGCAGTATTTT.

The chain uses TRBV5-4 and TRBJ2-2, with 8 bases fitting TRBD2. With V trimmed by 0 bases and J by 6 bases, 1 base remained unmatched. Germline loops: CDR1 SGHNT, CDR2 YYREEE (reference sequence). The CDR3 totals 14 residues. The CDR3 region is CASSLAGGAGELFF. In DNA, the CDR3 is TGTGCCAGCAGCTTGGCCGGGGGGGCCGGGGAGCTGTTTTTT.

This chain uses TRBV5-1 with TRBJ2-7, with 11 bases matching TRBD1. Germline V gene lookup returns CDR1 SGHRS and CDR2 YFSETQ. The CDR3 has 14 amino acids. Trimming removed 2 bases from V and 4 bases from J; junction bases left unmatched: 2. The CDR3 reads CASSLGTGGYEQYF. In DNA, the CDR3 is TGCGCCAGCAGCTTAGGGACAGGGGGTTACGAGCAGTACTTC.

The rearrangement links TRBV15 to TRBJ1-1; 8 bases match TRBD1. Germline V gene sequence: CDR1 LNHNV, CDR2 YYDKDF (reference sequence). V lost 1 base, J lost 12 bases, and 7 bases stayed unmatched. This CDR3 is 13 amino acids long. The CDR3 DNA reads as TGTGCCACCAGCAGAGCTACGACAGGGGCATCTTTCTTT. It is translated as CATSRATTGASFF.

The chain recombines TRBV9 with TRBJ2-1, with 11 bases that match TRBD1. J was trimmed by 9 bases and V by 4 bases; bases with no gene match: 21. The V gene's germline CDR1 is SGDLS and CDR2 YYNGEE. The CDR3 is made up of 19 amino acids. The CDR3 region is CASSPRLAPGQGETREQFF. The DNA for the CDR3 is TGTGCCAGCAGCCCCCGGCTAGCTCCGGGACAGGGGGAGACACGTGAGCAGTTCTTC.

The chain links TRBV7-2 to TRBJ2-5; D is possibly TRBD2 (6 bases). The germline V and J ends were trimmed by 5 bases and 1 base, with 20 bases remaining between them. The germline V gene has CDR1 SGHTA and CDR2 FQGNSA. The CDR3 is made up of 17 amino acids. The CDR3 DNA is TGTGCCAGCAGCCGCGGGACGGTCCTCAAGGGCCAAGAGACCCAGTACTTC. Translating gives CASSRGTVLKGQETQYF. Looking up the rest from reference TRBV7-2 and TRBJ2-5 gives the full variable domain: GAGVSQSPSNKVTEKGKDVELRCDPISGHTALYWYRQSLGQGLEFLIYFQGNSAPDKSGLPSDRFSAERTGGSVSTLTIQRTQQEDSAVYLCASSRGTVLKGQETQYFGPGTRLLVL.

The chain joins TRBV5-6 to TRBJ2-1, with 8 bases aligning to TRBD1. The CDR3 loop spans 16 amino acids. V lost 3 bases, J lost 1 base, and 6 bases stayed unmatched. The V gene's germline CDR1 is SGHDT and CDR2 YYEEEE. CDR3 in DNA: TGTGCCAGCAGCTCTCGACAGGGGCTTTCCTACAATGAGCAGTTCTTC. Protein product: CASSSRQGLSYNEQFF.

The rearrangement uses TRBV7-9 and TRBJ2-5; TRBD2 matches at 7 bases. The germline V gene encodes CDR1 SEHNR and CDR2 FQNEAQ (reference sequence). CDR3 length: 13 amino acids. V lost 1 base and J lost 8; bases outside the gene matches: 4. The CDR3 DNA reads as TGTGCCAGCAGCTTAGACGAGCGGGGAACCCAGTACTTC. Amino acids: CASSLDERGTQYF.

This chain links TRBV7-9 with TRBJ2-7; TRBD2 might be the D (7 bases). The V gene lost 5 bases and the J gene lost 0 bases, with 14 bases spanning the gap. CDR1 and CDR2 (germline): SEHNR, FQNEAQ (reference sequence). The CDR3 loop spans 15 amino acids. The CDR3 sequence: CASSGGRDNSYEQYF. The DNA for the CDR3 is TGTGCCAGCAGCGGGGGGAGGGACAACTCCTACGAGCAGTACTTC.

CDR3 loop: CASSFGGASYEQYF. DNA of the CDR3: TGTGCCAGCAGCTTTGGCGGGGCCTCCTACGAGCAGTACTTC. The chain carries TRBV7-9 and TRBJ2-7; possible D gene TRBD2, 6 bases. The CDR3 has 14 amino acids. V lost 3 bases, J lost 0 bases, and 9 bases lay in between. Per the germline V gene, CDR1 is SEHNR and CDR2 is FQNEAQ (reference sequence). Complete variable domain (other parts from reference TRBV7-9 and TRBJ2-7): DTGVSQNPRHKITKRGQNVTFRCDPISEHNRLYWYRQTLGQGPEFLTYFQNEAQLEKSRLLSDRFSAERPKGSFSTLEIQRTEQGDSAMYLCASSFGGASYEQYFGPGTRLTVT.

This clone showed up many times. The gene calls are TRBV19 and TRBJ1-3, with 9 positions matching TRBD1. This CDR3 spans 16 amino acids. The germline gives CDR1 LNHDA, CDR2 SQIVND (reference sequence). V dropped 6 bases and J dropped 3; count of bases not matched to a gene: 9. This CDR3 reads CASRGLGQGDGNTIYF. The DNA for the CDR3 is TGTGCCAGTAGGGGACTGGGACAGGGTGATGGAAACACCATATATTTT.

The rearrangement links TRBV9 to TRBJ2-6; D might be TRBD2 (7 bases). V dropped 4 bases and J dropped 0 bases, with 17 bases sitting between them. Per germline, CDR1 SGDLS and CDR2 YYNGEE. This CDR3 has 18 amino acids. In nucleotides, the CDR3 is TGTGCCAGCAGCTTGCCGGGGGGCAGGTACTCTGGGGCCAACGTCCTGACTTTC. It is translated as CASSLPGGRYSGANVLTF.

The CDR3 loop reads CASSSQGRGGTGNTIYF. CDR3 coding DNA: TGTGCCAGCAGTTCACAGGGGAGAGGTGGGACTGGAAACACCATATATTTT. V usage is TRBV28 and J usage is TRBJ1-3, with 7 bases matching TRBD1. The CDR3 runs to 17 residues. The V and J ends lost 4 bases and 2 bases, in that order; junction bases with no gene match: 11. CDR1 and CDR2 (germline): MDHEN, SYDVKM.